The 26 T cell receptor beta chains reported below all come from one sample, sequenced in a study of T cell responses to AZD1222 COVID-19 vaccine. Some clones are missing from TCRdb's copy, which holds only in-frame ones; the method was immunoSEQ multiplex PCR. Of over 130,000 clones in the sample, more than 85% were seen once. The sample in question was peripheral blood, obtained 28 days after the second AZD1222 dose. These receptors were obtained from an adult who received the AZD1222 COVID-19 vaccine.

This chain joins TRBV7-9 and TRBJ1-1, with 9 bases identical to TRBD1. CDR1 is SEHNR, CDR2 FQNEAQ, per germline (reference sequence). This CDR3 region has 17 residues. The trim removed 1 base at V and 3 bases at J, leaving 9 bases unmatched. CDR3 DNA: TGTGCCAGCAGCTTAGGGGGGACAGGGAGAGAGGACACTGAAGCTTTCTTT. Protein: CASSLGGTGREDTEAFF. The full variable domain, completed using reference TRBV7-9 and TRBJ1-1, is DTGVSQNPRHKITKRGQNVTFRCDPISEHNRLYWYRQTLGQGPEFLTYFQNEAQLEKSRLLSDRFSAERPKGSFSTLEIQRTEQGDSAMYLCASSLGGTGREDTEAFFGQGTRLTVV.

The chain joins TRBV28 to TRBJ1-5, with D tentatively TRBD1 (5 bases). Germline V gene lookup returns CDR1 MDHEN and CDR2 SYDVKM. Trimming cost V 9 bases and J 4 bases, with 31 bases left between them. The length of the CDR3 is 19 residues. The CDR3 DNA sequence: TGTGCCAGTTTGGGGCCAAAAACTTCAGCACACGGGCGGAATCAGCCCCAGCATTTT. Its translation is CASLGPKTSAHGRNQPQHF.

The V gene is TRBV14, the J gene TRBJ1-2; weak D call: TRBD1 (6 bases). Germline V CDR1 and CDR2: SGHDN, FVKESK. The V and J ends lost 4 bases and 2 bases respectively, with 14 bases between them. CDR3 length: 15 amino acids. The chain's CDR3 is CASSLTRRGNYGYTF. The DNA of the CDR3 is TGTGCCAGCAGCCTCACTAGGAGGGGGAACTATGGCTACACCTTC.

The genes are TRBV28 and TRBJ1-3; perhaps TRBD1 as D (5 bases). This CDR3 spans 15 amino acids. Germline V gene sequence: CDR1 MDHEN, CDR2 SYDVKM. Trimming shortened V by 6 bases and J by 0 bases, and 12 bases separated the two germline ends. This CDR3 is CASRSVRASGNTIYF. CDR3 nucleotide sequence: TGTGCCAGCAGGTCTGTCAGGGCCTCTGGAAACACCATATATTTT.

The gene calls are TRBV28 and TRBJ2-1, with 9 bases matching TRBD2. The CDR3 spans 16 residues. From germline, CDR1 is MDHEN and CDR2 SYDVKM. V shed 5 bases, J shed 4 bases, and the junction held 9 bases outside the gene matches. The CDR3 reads CASSLRLAALYNEQFF. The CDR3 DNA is TGTGCCAGCAGTCTGCGACTAGCGGCTTTATACAATGAGCAGTTCTTC.

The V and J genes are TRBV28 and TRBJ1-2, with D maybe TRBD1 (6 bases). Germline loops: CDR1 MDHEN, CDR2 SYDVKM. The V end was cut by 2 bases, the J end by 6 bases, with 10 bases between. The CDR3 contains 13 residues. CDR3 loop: CASSLRRGNGYTF. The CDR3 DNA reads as TGTGCCAGCAGTTTAAGGAGGGGGAATGGCTACACCTTC.

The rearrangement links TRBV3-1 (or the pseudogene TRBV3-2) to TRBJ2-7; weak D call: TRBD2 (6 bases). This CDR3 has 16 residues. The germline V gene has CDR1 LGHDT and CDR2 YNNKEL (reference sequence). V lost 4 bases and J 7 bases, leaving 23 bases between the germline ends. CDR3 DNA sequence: TGTGCCAGCAGCCCAGTGGGACTTCCTTCGGTGTCGGAGCAGTACTTC. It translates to CASSPVGLPSVSEQYF.

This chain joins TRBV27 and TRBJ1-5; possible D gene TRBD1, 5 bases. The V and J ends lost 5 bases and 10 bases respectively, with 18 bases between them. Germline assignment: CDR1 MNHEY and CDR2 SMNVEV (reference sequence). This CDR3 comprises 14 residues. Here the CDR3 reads CASSGRLRGLPQHF. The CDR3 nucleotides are TGTGCCAGCAGTGGACGCCTTAGGGGCCTCCCCCAGCATTTT.

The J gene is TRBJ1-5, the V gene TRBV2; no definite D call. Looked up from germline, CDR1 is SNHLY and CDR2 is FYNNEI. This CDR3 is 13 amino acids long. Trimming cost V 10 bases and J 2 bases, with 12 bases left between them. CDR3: CATKREGNQPQHF. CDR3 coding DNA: TGTGCCACAAAAAGGGAGGGCAATCAGCCCCAGCATTTT. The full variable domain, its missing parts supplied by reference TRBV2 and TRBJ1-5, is EPEVTQTPSHQVTQMGQEVILRCVPISNHLYFYWYRQILGQKVEFLVSFYNNEISEKSEIFDDQFSVERPDGSNFTLKIRSTKLEDSAMYFCATKREGNQPQHFGDGTRLSIL.

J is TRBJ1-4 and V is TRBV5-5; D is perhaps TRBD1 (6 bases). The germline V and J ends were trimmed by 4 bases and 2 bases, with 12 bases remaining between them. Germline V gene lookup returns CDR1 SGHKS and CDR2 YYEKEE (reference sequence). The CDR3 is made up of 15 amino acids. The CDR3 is CASSLQGGTNEKLFF. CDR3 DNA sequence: TGTGCCAGCAGCCTTCAAGGGGGGACTAATGAAAAACTGTTTTTT.

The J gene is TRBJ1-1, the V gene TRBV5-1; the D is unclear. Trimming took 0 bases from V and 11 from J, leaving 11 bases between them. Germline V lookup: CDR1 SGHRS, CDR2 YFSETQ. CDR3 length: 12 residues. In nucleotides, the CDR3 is TGCGCCAGCAGCTTGGGACGCGGCCCTGCTTTCTTT. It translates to CASSLGRGPAFF.

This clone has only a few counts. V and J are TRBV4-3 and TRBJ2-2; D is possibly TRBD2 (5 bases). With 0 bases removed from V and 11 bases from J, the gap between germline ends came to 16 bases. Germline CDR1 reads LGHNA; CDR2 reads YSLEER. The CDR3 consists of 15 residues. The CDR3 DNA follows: TGCGCCAGCAGCCAAGACCAGGCGGGTAGCAGTGAGCTGTTTTTT. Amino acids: CASSQDQAGSSELFF.

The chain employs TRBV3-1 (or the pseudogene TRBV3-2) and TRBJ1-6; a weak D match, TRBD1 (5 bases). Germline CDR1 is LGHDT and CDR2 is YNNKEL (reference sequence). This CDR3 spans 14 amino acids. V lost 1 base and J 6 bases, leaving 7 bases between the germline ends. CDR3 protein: CASSQGGLNSPLHF. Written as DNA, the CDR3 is TGTGCCAGCAGCCAAGGGGGCCTTAATTCACCCCTCCACTTT.

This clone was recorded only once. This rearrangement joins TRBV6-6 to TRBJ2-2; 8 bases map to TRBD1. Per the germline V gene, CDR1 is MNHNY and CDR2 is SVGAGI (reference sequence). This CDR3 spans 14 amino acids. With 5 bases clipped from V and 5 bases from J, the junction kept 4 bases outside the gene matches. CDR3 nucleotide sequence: TGTGCCAGCAGTGACAGGGGTTCGACCGGGGAGCTGTTTTTT. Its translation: CASSDRGSTGELFF.

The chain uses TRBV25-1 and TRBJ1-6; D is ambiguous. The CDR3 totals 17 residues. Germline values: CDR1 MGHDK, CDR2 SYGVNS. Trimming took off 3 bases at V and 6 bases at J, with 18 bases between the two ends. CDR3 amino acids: CASSEHWAGGLNSPLHF. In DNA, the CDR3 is TGTGCCAGCAGTGAGCACTGGGCGGGCGGCCTTAATTCACCCCTCCACTTT.

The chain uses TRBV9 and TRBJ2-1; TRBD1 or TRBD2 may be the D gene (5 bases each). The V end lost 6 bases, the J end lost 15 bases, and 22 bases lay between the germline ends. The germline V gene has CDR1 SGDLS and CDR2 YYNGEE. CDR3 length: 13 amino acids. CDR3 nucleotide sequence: TGTGCCAGCACCCAAGATGACAGCGGAATTGTGTTCTTC. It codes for CASTQDDSGIVFF.

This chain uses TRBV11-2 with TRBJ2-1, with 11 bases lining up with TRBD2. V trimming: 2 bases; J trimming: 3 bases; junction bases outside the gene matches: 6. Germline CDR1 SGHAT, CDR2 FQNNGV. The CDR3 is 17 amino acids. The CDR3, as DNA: TGTGCCAGCAGCTTATCGGCTAGCGGGAGGATCTACAATGAGCAGTTCTTC. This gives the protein CASSLSASGRIYNEQFF.

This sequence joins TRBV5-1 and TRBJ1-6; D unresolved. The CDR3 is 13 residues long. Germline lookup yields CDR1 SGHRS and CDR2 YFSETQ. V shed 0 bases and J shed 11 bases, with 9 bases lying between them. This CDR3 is CASSLEETTPLHF. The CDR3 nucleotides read TGCGCCAGCAGCTTGGAGGAGACGACACCCCTCCACTTT.

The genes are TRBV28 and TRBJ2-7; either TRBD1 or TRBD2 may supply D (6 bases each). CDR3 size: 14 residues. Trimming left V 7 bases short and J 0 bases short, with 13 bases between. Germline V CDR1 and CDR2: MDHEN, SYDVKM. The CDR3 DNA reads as TGTGCCAGCAAATTAGGGGGGCCCTCCTACGAGCAGTACTTC. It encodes CASKLGGPSYEQYF.

CDR3 protein: CASSPLGRNYTF. Here the CDR3 DNA reads TGTGCCAGCTCACCACTCGGACGGAACTACACCTTC. This chain uses TRBV18 with TRBJ1-2; D gene ambiguous. The V end lost 1 base, the J end lost 10 bases, and 10 bases lay between the germline ends. In germline, CDR1 is KGHSH, CDR2 LQKENI. This CDR3 comprises 12 residues.

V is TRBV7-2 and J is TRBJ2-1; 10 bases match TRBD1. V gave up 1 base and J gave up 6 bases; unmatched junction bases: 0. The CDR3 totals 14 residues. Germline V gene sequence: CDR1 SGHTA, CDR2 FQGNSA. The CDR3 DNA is TGTGCCAGCAGCTTAGGGGACAGGGGCAATGAGCAGTTCTTC. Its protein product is CASSLGDRGNEQFF.

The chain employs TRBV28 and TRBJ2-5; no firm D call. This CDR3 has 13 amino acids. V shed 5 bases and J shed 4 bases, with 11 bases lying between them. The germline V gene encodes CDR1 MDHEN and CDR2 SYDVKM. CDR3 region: CASSHFRGETQYF. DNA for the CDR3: TGTGCCAGCAGTCACTTCAGAGGAGAGACCCAGTACTTC.

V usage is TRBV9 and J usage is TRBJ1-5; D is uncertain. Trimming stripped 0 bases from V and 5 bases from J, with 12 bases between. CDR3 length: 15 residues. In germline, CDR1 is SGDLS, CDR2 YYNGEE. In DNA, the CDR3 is TGTGCCAGCAGCGTAGGGGCTCGGGAGGATCAGCCCCAGCATTTT. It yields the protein CASSVGAREDQPQHF.

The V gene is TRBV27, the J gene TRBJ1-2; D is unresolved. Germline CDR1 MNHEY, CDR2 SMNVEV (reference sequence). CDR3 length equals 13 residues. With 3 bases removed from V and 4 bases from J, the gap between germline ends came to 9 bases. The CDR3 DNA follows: TGTGCCAGCAGTTTCGGGATCGCCTATGGCTACACCTTC. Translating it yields CASSFGIAYGYTF.

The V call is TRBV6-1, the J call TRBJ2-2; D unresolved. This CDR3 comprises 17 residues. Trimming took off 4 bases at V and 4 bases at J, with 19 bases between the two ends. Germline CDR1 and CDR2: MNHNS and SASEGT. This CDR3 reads CASSGDRPGWGTGELFF. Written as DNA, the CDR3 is TGTGCCAGCAGTGGGGATCGCCCTGGGTGGGGCACCGGGGAGCTGTTTTTT.

The CDR3 DNA reads as TGTGCCAGCAGTTACCTGGGGAGCACAGATACGCAGTATTTT. Encoded protein: CASSYLGSTDTQYF. The rearrangement links TRBV6-5 to TRBJ2-3; D is ambiguous. The germline gives CDR1 MNHEY, CDR2 SVGAGI. CDR3 length: 14 amino acids. V dropped 2 bases and J dropped 0 bases, with 6 bases sitting between them.